The clone carrying this TCR beta chain was detected only once. Its antigen remains unidentified. These data originate in a study of CD8 T cells in acute hepatitis C reinfection. General study results and limits: Acute resolver, follow-up resolver and acute chronic samples had similar high diversity.

Noted time point: naive CD8 control sorted from an acute-time-point sample. Cells were stained for CD3, CD8 and CD45RO, excluding dead cells. TCRdb keeps only in-frame clones here, not all; method: immunoSEQ multiplex PCR. Of tens of thousands of clones listed, 70% to 90% were seen once; the top ten hold roughly 11%. The ends were cut back, 10 bases at V and 5 bases at J, with 18 bases in the middle. Per germline, CDR1 SGHRS and CDR2 YFSETQ. The CDR3 is 14 amino acids. The sample was naive CD8+ T cells from PBMCs. This chain uses TRBV5-1 with TRBJ2-2, with D perhaps given as TRBD1 or TRBD2 (5 bases each). The receptor was isolated from a woman younger than 30 who spontaneously cleared hepatitis C infection. CDR3 bases: TGCGCCTGCGGCGAGAGGGGTGGTACCGGGGAGCTGTTTTTT. It is translated as CACGERGGTGELFF.